This is a list of T cell receptor beta chains from one sample in a study of shared clonotypes between healthy human individuals. The method was immunoSEQ multiplex PCR; TCRdb's version includes in-frame clones alone and lacks a portion of them. The sample holds under 2,500,000 clones, approximately 94% seen once. Sequenced material: naive CD4+ T cells sorted from blood. These TCRs come from a young man in good health. Each CDR3 is given with its conserved first and last residue. D genes are given only for firm matches. Only part of the rows carry a size: once, few, many, or a class if the clone is expanded.

D,J,size,V,DNA,CDR3
NA,TRBJ1-5,NA,TRBV6-1,TGTGCCAGCAGTCTGCAGGGACAAAATCAGCCCCAGCATTTT,CASSLQGQNQPQHF
TRBD1,TRBJ2-2,once,TRBV4-1,TGCGCCAGCAGCCAAGTGACGGACAGGCTCGCGAACACCGGGGAGCTGTTTTTT,CASSQVTDRLANTGELFF
NA,TRBJ2-7,NA,TRBV6-7,TGTGCCAGGGAATATCCTCTGACCTACGAGCAGTACTTC,CAREYPLTYEQYF
NA,TRBJ1-2,NA,TRBV5-4,TGTGCCAGCAGCCTGCAGAGGGGGAATGGCTACACCTTC,CASSLQRGNGYTF
NA,TRBJ2-7,once,TRBV4-1,TGCGCCAGCAGCCAAGCTGACAGCTACATTTACGAGCAGTACTTC,CASSQADSYIYEQYF
TRBD2,TRBJ2-5,NA,TRBV30,TGTGCCTGGGCCCGCCCAGGACTAGCGGGGGGCTTACAAGAGACCCAGTACTTC,CAWARPGLAGGLQETQYF
NA,TRBJ1-4,NA,TRBV30,TGTGCCTGGAGTGTCAGGTCAACTAATGAAAAACTGTTTTTT,CAWSVRSTNEKLFF
TRBD2,TRBJ2-7,NA,TRBV29-1,TGCAGCGCGAGATTCAGCGGGAGGGGTTCCTACGAGCAGTACTTC,CSARFSGRGSYEQYF
NA,TRBJ1-5,NA,TRBV27,TGTGCCAGCAGTTACAGGGAAGATCAGCCCCAGCATTTT,CASSYREDQPQHF
NA,TRBJ2-5,NA,TRBV14,TGTGCCAGCAGATCAGGGGAGACCCAGTACTTC,CASRSGETQYF
NA,TRBJ2-5,NA,TRBV5-1,TGCGCCAGCAGCTTGGGCGTATTTTTCCTGGAGACCCAGTACTTC,CASSLGVFFLETQYF
TRBD1,TRBJ1-2,NA,TRBV6-1,TGTGCCAGCAGTGCCGGACAGGGCAACTATGGCTACACCTTC,CASSAGQGNYGYTF
NA,TRBJ1-3,NA,TRBV19,TGTGCCAGTAGTATCTTTCAGGGTGATGGAAACACCATATATTTT,CASSIFQGDGNTIYF
NA,TRBJ1-5,NA,TRBV2,TGTGCCAGCCGCCGGGGCCTCGAGGTTGAGCATTTT,CASRRGLEVEHF
NA,TRBJ2-7,NA,TRBV28,TGTGCCAGCAGTTTCCCGGGACTCCAATACGAGCAGTACTTC,CASSFPGLQYEQYF
TRBD2,TRBJ2-3,NA,TRBV5-1,TGCGCCAGCAGCTTGGCGAGCGAGCGGGACAGCACAGATACGCAGTATTTT,CASSLASERDSTDTQYF
NA,TRBJ2-2,NA,TRBV7-3,TGTGCCAGCACCACCGCCCCCACCGGGGAGCTGTTTTTT,CASTTAPTGELFF
NA,TRBJ2-7,NA,TRBV11-2,TGTGCCAGCAGCTTGAGTCAGGTGGTCTCCTACGAGCAGTACTTC,CASSLSQVVSYEQYF
NA,TRBJ1-2,NA,TRBV18,TGTGCCAGCTCACCACAGAACTATGGCTACACCTTC,CASSPQNYGYTF
TRBD1,TRBJ1-1,NA,TRBV5-6,TGTGCCAGCAGCTTGTTTGACAGGGGGGACACTGAAGCTTTCTTT,CASSLFDRGDTEAFF
TRBD1,TRBJ1-2,NA,TRBV14,TGTGCCAGCAGCCAAGGTATAACGGGACAGGGGGCAGAAGGCTACACCTTC,CASSQGITGQGAEGYTF
NA,TRBJ1-3,NA,TRBV9,TGTGCCAGCAGCGTAGGGGGCATCGGCTCTGGAAACACCATATATTTT,CASSVGGIGSGNTIYF
NA,TRBJ1-1,NA,TRBV5-1,TGCGCCAGCAGCTTGGTGGAGCTGGCGAACACTGAAGCTTTCTTT,CASSLVELANTEAFF
NA,TRBJ1-1,NA,TRBV6-6,TGTGCCAGCAGAGACAGTATGAACACTGAAGCTTTCTTT,CASRDSMNTEAFF
TRBD1,TRBJ2-1,NA,TRBV28,TGTGCCAGCAATCGACAGGGGTTAAATGAGCAGTTCTTC,CASNRQGLNEQFF
TRBD2,TRBJ2-3,NA,TRBV10-2,TGCGCCAGCAGTGAGGGACTAGCAGGGCCAGATACGCAGTATTTT,CASSEGLAGPDTQYF
NA,TRBJ2-4,NA,TRBV28,TGTGCCAGCAGTTTGGAGCGGGTTCTAGCCAAAAACATTCAGTACTTC,CASSLERVLAKNIQYF
NA,TRBJ1-1,NA,TRBV6-5,TGTGCCAGCAGTTATGGCACTGAAGCTTTCTTT,CASSYGTEAFF
TRBD1,TRBJ1-2,once,TRBV9,TGTGCCAGCAGCCTCGGACAGGGTCCCTATGGCTACACCTTC,CASSLGQGPYGYTF
TRBD2,TRBJ2-7,NA,TRBV6-1,TGTGCCAGCAGTGAAGCGCAGGGACTACCCTACGAGCAGTACTTC,CASSEAQGLPYEQYF
NA,TRBJ2-5,once,TRBV30,TGTGCCTGGGATAGGACGTTACAAGAGACCCAGTACTTC,CAWDRTLQETQYF
NA,TRBJ2-5,NA,TRBV7-9,TGTGCCAGCAGCTTAGGTTGGGTGGAGACCCAGTACTTC,CASSLGWVETQYF
NA,TRBJ1-6,NA,TRBV11-2,TGTGCCAGCAGCTTTTTTGGGGGAACCTATAATTCACCCCTCCACTTT,CASSFFGGTYNSPLHF